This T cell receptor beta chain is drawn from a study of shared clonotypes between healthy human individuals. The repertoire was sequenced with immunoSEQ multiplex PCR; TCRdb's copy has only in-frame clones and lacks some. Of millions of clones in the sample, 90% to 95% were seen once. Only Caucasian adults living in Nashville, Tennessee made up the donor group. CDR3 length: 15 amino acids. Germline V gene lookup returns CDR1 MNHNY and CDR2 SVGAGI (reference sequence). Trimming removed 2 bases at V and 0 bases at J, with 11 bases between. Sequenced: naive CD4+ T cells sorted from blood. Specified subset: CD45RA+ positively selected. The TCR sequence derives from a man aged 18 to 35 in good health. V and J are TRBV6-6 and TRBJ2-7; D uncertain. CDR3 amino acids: CASSYGQPSSYEQYF. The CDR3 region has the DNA TGTGCCAGCAGTTACGGGCAGCCTAGCTCCTACGAGCAGTACTTC.